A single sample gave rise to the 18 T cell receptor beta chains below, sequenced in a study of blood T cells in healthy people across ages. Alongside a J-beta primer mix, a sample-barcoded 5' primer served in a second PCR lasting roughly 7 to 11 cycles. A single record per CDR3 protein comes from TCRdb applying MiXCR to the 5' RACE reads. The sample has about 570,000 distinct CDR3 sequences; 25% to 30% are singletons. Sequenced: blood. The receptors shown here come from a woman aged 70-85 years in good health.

CDR3 amino acids: CASNGRSYEQYF. The CDR3 region has the DNA TGTGCCAGCAATGGGAGGTCCTACGAGCAGTACTTC. This chain links TRBV2 with TRBJ2-7; maybe TRBD2 (6 bases). The CDR3 loop spans 12 amino acids. Germline CDR1 is SNHLY and CDR2 is FYNNEI. Trimming took off 7 bases at V and 1 base at J, with 8 bases between the two ends.

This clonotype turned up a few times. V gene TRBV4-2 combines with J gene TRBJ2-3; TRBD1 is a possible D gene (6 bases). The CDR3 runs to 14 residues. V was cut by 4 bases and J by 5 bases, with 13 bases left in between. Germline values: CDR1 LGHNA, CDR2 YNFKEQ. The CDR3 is CASSPLLGGDTQYF. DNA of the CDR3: TGTGCCAGCAGCCCGCTCTTAGGGGGAGATACGCAGTATTTT.

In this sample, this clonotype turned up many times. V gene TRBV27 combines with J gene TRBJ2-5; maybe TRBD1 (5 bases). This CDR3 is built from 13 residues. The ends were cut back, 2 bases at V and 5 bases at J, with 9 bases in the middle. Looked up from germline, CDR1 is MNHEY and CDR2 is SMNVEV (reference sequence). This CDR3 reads CASSLQGLETQYF. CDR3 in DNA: TGTGCCAGCAGTTTACAGGGATTGGAGACCCAGTACTTC.

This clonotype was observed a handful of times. CDR3 bases: TGTGCCAGTAGTATATTATCCGAGGTCAGGAATGAGCAGTTCTTC. This sequence encodes CASSILSEVRNEQFF. The rearrangement joins TRBV19 to TRBJ2-1, with D unresolved. CDR1 is LNHDA and CDR2 is SQIVND in the germline V gene (reference sequence). CDR3 length: 15 residues. Trimming pared 2 bases from V and 7 bases from J, leaving 15 bases between.

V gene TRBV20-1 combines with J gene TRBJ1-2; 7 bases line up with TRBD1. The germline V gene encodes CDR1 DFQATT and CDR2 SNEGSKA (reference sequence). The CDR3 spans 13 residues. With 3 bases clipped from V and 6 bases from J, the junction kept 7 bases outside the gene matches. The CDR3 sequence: CSARKDRENGYTF. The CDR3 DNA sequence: TGCAGTGCTAGGAAAGACAGGGAAAATGGCTACACCTTC.

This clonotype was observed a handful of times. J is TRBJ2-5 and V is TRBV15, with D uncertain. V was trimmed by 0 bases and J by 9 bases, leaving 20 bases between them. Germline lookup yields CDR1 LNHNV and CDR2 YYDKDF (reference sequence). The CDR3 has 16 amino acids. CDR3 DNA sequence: TGTGCCACCAGCAGAGATGCACCCCGAAGGCAAGCGTCCCAGTACTTC. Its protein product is CATSRDAPRRQASQYF.

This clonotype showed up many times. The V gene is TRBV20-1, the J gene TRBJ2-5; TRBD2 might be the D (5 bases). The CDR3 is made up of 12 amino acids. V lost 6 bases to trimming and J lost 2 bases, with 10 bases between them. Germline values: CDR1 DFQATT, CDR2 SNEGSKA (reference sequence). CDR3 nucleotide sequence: TGCAGTGCCCAGAAGCGGCAAGAGACCCAGTACTTC. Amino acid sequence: CSAQKRQETQYF.

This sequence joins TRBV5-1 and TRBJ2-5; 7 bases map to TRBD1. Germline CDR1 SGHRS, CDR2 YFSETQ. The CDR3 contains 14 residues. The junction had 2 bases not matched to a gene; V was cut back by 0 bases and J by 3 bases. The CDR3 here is CASSLGDREETQYF. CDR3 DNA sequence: TGCGCCAGCAGCTTGGGGGACAGAGAAGAGACCCAGTACTTC.

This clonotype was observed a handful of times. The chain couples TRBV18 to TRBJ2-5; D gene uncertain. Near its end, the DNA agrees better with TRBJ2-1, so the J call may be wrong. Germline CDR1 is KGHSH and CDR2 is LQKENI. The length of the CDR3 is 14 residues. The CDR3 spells CASSPGQPYNEQFF. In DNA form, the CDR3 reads TGTGCCAGCTCACCAGGCCAGCCCTACAATGAGCAGTTCTTC.

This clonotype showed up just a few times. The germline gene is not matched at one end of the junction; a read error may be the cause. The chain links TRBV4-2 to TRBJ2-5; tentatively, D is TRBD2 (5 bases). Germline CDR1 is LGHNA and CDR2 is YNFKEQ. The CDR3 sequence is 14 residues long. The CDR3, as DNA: TGTGCCAGCAGCCAAGTACTAGTTGGAGAGGCCCAGTACTTC. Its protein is CASSQVLVGEAQYF.

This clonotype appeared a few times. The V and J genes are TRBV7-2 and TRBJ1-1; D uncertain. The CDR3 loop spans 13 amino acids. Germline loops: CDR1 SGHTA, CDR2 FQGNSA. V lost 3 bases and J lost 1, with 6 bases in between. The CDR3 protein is CASSFRQNTEAFF. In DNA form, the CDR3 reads TGTGCCAGCAGCTTCCGACAGAACACTGAAGCTTTCTTT.

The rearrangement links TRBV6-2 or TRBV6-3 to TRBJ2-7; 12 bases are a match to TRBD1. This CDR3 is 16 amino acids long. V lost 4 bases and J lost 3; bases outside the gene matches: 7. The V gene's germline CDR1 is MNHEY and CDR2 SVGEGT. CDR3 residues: CASSLTGTGGSYEQYF. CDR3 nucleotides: TGTGCCAGCAGTTTAACCGGGACAGGGGGCAGCTACGAGCAGTACTTC.

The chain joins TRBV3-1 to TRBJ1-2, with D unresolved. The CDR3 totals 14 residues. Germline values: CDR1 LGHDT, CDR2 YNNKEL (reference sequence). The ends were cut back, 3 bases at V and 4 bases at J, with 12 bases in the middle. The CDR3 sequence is CASSHRDSAYGYTF. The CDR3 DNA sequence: TGTGCCAGCAGCCACCGGGATAGTGCCTATGGCTACACCTTC.

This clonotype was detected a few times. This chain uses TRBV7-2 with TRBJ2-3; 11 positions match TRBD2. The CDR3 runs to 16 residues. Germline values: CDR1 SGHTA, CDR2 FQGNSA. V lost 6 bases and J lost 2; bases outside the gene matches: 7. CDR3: CASSLSGLAVTDTQYF. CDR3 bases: TGTGCCAGCAGTTTGTCGGGACTAGCGGTCACAGATACGCAGTATTTT.

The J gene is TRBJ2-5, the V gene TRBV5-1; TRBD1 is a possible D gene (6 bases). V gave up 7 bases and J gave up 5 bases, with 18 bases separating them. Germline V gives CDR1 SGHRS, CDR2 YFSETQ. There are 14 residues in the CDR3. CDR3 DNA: TGCGCCAGCGGTCTCCAGGGGAAACAGGAGACCCAGTACTTC. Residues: CASGLQGKQETQYF.

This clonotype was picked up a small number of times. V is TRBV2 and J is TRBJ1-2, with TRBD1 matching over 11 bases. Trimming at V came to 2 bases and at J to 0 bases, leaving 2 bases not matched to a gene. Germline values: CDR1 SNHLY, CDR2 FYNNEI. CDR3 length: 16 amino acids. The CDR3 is CASSERTGGANYGYTF. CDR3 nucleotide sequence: TGTGCCAGCAGTGAAAGGACAGGGGGCGCTAACTATGGCTACACCTTC.

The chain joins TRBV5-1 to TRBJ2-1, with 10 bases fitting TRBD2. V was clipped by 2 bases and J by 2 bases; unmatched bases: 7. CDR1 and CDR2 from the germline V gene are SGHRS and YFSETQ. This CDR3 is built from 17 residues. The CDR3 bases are TGCGCCAGCAGCTTAATACCTAGCGGGGGTACCTACAATGAGCAGTTCTTC. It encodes CASSLIPSGGTYNEQFF. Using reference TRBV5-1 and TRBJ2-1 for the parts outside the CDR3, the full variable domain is KAGVTQTPRYLIKTRGQQVTLSCSPISGHRSVSWYQQTPGQGLQFLFEYFSETQRNKGNFPGRFSGRQFSNSRSEMNVSTLELGDSALYLCASSLIPSGGTYNEQFFGPGTRLTVL.

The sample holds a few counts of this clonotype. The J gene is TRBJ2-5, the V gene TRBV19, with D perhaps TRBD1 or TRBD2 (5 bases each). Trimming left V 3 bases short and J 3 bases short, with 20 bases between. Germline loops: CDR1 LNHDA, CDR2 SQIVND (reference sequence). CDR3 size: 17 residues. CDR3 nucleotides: TGTGCCAGTAGTATGGGGACCTACAGGAGCGATAAAGAGACCCAGTACTTC. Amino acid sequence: CASSMGTYRSDKETQYF.